This entry lists 21 T cell receptor beta chains sequenced from one sample in a study of cytomegalovirus exposure and HLA in healthy donors. With 60 Vbeta and 13 Jbeta primers, the PCR was carried out. TCRdb keeps only in-frame clones here, not all; method: immunoSEQ multiplex PCR. This sample's table reports 130,000 or so clones. The specimen sequenced was PBMCs. The receptors were sampled from a woman younger than 30 in good health and CMV-seronegative.

The V and J genes are TRBV19 and TRBJ1-1; no clear D. The CDR3 contains 15 residues. The ends were cut back, 4 bases at V and 0 bases at J, with 12 bases in the middle. Germline V gives CDR1 LNHDA, CDR2 SQIVND (reference sequence). DNA for the CDR3: TGTGCCAGTAGTAGGCTAGGCGGGGTGAACACTGAAGCTTTCTTT. Translation gives CASSRLGGVNTEAFF.

V usage is TRBV28 and J usage is TRBJ1-4; 10 bases align to TRBD1. The CDR3 extends over 14 amino acids. Germline V gene data show CDR1 as MDHEN and CDR2 as SYDVKM. V gave up 7 bases and J gave up 7 bases; unmatched junction bases: 6. The CDR3 DNA sequence: TGTGCCAGCAAGTTCGGGACAGGGGCTGAAAAACTGTTTTTT. It translates to CASKFGTGAEKLFF.

This chain links TRBV4-2 with TRBJ2-1; TRBD2 aligns across 9 bases. The CDR3 spans 14 residues. CDR1 is LGHNA, CDR2 YNFKEQ, per germline. The ends lost 3 bases at V and 10 bases at J; junction bases unmatched: 7. CDR3 protein: CASSQREGPGEQFF. CDR3 DNA sequence: TGTGCCAGCAGCCAGCGGGAGGGCCCCGGGGAGCAGTTCTTC.

J is TRBJ2-3 and V is TRBV6-1; 14 bases are shared with TRBD2. V lost 5 bases and J lost 4; bases outside the gene matches: 2. The CDR3 consists of 15 residues. From germline, CDR1 is MNHNS and CDR2 SASEGT. The CDR3 DNA sequence: TGTGCCAGCAGTTTGACTAGCGGGAGGGCAGATACGCAGTATTTT. As protein: CASSLTSGRADTQYF.

The genes are TRBV7-9 and TRBJ1-2, with D perhaps TRBD1 (6 bases). V lost 5 bases and J 3 bases, leaving 16 bases between the germline ends. CDR3 length equals 15 residues. From germline, CDR1 is SEHNR and CDR2 FQNEAQ (reference sequence). The CDR3 DNA reads as TGTGCCAGCAGCCCAGCGGGGGGGCCTCACTATGGCTACACCTTC. This sequence encodes CASSPAGGPHYGYTF.

CDR3 protein: CASSRQSGELFF. The CDR3 region has the DNA TGCGCCAGCAGCCGACAGAGCGGGGAGCTGTTTTTT. The V and J genes are TRBV5-1 and TRBJ2-2; possibly TRBD1 for D (5 bases). This CDR3 spans 12 amino acids. V was shortened by 4 bases and J by 7 bases, with 8 bases between the two germline ends. Germline V gene data show CDR1 as SGHRS and CDR2 as YFSETQ.

The rearrangement uses TRBV4-1 and TRBJ1-5, with a tentative D call TRBD1 (5 bases). Trimming stripped 4 bases from V and 7 bases from J, with 14 bases between. There are 14 residues in the CDR3. The germline CDR1 and CDR2 sequences are MGHRA and YSYEKL. CDR3 region: CASSPPPAGQPQHF. The CDR3 DNA follows: TGCGCCAGCAGCCCTCCCCCGGCAGGGCAGCCCCAGCATTTT.

This chain joins TRBV5-4 and TRBJ1-2, with D perhaps matching TRBD1 (6 bases). Germline CDR1 is SGHNT and CDR2 is YYREEE (reference sequence). The CDR3 contains 14 residues. Trimming took 0 bases from V and 6 from J, leaving 12 bases between them. The CDR3 nucleotides read TGTGCCAGCAGCTTGGGTAGGGGGACGGATGGCTACACCTTC. This encodes CASSLGRGTDGYTF.

The rearrangement links TRBV28 to TRBJ2-3; 14 nucleotides align to TRBD2. This CDR3 comprises 14 residues. CDR1 is MDHEN and CDR2 is SYDVKM in the germline V gene. V gave up 5 bases and J gave up 8 bases; unmatched junction bases: 3. The DNA of the CDR3 is TGTGCCAGCAGTCGACTAGCGGGAGGGTCTACGCAGTATTTT. The encoded protein is CASSRLAGGSTQYF.

This sequence joins TRBV19 and TRBJ2-4, with D perhaps TRBD2 (5 bases). The germline CDR1 and CDR2 sequences are LNHDA and SQIVND (reference sequence). The V and J ends lost 1 base and 6 bases respectively, with 13 bases between them. The CDR3 runs 15 residues. The CDR3 DNA follows: TGTGCCAGTAGTATAGGGCCGGCCGAGGGAAACATTCAGTACTTC. This codes for CASSIGPAEGNIQYF. The whole variable domain, remainder taken from reference TRBV19 and TRBJ2-4, is DGGITQSPKYLFRKEGQNVTLSCEQNLNHDAMYWYRQDPGQGLRLIYYSQIVNDFQKGDIAEGYSVSREKKESFPLTVTSAQKNPTAFYLCASSIGPAEGNIQYFGAGTRLSVL.

This chain connects TRBV7-2 to TRBJ1-5; TRBD1 is a possible D gene (5 bases). The CDR3 extends over 13 amino acids. Germline values: CDR1 SGHTA, CDR2 FQGNSA. Between the trimmed V and J ends, which lost 4 bases and 6 bases, there was a span of 10 bases. The CDR3 DNA sequence: TGTGCCAGCAGCTCCCCAGGGCTTCAGCCCCAGCATTTT. It codes for CASSSPGLQPQHF.

The chain links TRBV5-4 to TRBJ2-1; tentatively, D is TRBD1 (6 bases). Germline V lookup: CDR1 SGHNT, CDR2 YYREEE (reference sequence). The CDR3 sequence is 15 residues long. V lost 2 bases, J lost 2 bases, and 11 bases lay in between. CDR3 amino acids: CASSFLTGPYNEQFF. CDR3 nucleotides: TGTGCCAGCAGCTTTTTAACAGGGCCCTACAATGAGCAGTTCTTC.

The rearrangement joins TRBV19 to TRBJ1-1; no reliable D call. CDR1 is LNHDA and CDR2 is SQIVND in the germline V gene (reference sequence). The CDR3 consists of 14 residues. Trimming took 5 bases from V and 2 from J, leaving 12 bases between them. CDR3 DNA sequence: TGTGCCAGTAGTCCTGTTAGTACTAACACTGAAGCTTTCTTT. It codes for CASSPVSTNTEAFF.

The rearrangement joins TRBV7-3 to TRBJ1-2; D gene ambiguous. V lost 0 bases, J lost 8 bases, and 13 bases lay in between. The CDR3 loop spans 14 amino acids. Per germline, CDR1 SGHTA and CDR2 FQGTGA. CDR3 bases: TGTGCCAGCAGCTTAACCGACAAGTCGATGGGCTACACCTTC. This sequence encodes CASSLTDKSMGYTF. Using reference TRBV7-3 and TRBJ1-2 for the parts outside the CDR3, the full variable domain is GAGVSQTPSNKVTEKGKYVELRCDPISGHTALYWYRQSLGQGPEFLIYFQGTGAADDSGLPNDRFFAVRPEGSVSTLKIQRTERGDSAVYLCASSLTDKSMGYTFGSGTRLTVV.

The rearrangement links TRBV5-4 to TRBJ2-3, with 11 bases that match TRBD2. The CDR3 extends over 16 amino acids. V dropped 5 bases and J dropped 3; count of bases not matched to a gene: 8. The germline V gene encodes CDR1 SGHNT and CDR2 YYREEE (reference sequence). CDR3 in amino acids: CASRRLAGTLTDTQYF. CDR3 nucleotides: TGTGCCAGCAGGAGACTAGCGGGAACTTTGACAGATACGCAGTATTTT.

The chain is built from TRBV18 and TRBJ2-1, with D perhaps TRBD2 (6 bases). Germline V gene lookup returns CDR1 KGHSH and CDR2 LQKENI. The CDR3 covers 13 residues. Trimming left V 3 bases short and J 7 bases short, with 10 bases between. CDR3 sequence: CASSPYLANEQFF. CDR3 DNA: TGTGCCAGCTCACCCTATCTAGCGAATGAGCAGTTCTTC.

This chain links TRBV5-6 with TRBJ2-2; tentatively, D is TRBD2 (6 bases). V was cut by 1 base and J by 2 bases, with 18 bases left in between. Germline V gene lookup returns CDR1 SGHDT and CDR2 YYEEEE. CDR3 length: 18 amino acids. CDR3 sequence (DNA): TGTGCCAGCAGCTTGTCCCCGGGACTTTTACCTAACACCGGGGAGCTGTTTTTT. Residues: CASSLSPGLLPNTGELFF.

The CDR3, as DNA: TGTGCCAGCAAATATAGGGAGATGAACACTGAAGCTTTCTTT. This codes for CASKYREMNTEAFF. The gene calls are TRBV6-5 and TRBJ1-1; D is unclear. This CDR3 is 14 amino acids long. Between the trimmed V and J ends, which lost 7 bases and 0 bases, there was a span of 12 bases. CDR1 is MNHEY, CDR2 SVGAGI, per germline.

The chain uses TRBV11-2 and TRBJ1-6; D may be TRBD1 (6 bases). This CDR3 has 14 residues. Trimming removed 5 bases at V and 4 bases at J, with 9 bases between. Germline CDR1 is SGHAT and CDR2 is FQNNGV. CDR3 sequence: CASSPQGYNSPLHF. The DNA for the CDR3 is TGTGCCAGCAGCCCTCAGGGGTATAATTCACCCCTCCACTTT. Together with reference TRBV11-2 and TRBJ1-6, the CDR3 gives the full variable domain: EAGVAQSPRYKIIEKRQSVAFWCNPISGHATLYWYQQILGQGPKLLIQFQNNGVVDDSQLPKDRFSAERLKGVDSTLKIQPAKLEDSAVYLCASSPQGYNSPLHFGNGTRLTVT.

Remarks on this clone: One junction end disagrees with the germline gene, perhaps due to a read error. V is TRBV29-1 and J is TRBJ1-2; no clear D gene. The CDR3 runs to 9 residues. Germline CDR1 and CDR2: SQVTM and ANQGSEA. The CDR3 DNA reads TGCAGCGTTGAAGTTGCAGGCTACTTC. The encoded protein is CSVEVAGYF. The entire variable domain, with the rest obtained from reference TRBV29-1 and TRBJ1-2, is as follows: SAVISQKPSRDICQRGTSLTIQCQVDSQVTMMFWYRQQPGQSLTLIATANQGSEATYESGFVIDKFPISRPNLTFSTLTVSNMSPEDSSIYLCSVEVAGYFGSGTRLTVV.

The rearrangement links TRBV11-3 to TRBJ2-1, with D uncertain. The V end lost 0 bases, the J end lost 2 bases, and 8 bases lay between the germline ends. The CDR3 has 15 residues. CDR1 and CDR2 from the germline V gene are SGHNT and YENEEA. Here the CDR3 reads CASSLETAPYNEQFF. CDR3 DNA sequence: TGTGCCAGCAGCTTAGAAACAGCTCCCTACAATGAGCAGTTCTTC.